This T cell receptor (beta chain) was observed in a study of blood T cell repertoires in COVID-19. Study as a whole: Specimens from acute and convalescent COVID-19 originated in the United States, Italy and Spain. T cells, B-cell-depleted T cells, or PBMCs supplied cDNA or gDNA.

In this sample, this clone turned up once. Original processing methods: Using reference gene primer amplification, nucleated cell counts were estimated. Data came from immunoSEQ multiplex PCR; TCRdb stores just in-frame clones and leaves some out. V and J calls and clone size come straight from that table; D and trimming were deduced from the DNA. The table has approximately 310,000 clones, 70% to 90% seen once. This sequence originates from a woman aged 45-60 years who had recovered from COVID-19. Specimen: peripheral blood.

DNA of the CDR3: TGTGCCAGCAGTCCGTGGCGGGGGGCACCCTACGAGCAGTACTTC. It codes for CASSPWRGAPYEQYF. V usage is TRBV6-5 and J usage is TRBJ2-7, with 8 bases fitting TRBD2. Germline-derived CDR1 and CDR2 are MNHEY and SVGAGI. The CDR3 loop spans 15 amino acids. Losses at the gene ends were 5 bases for V and 2 bases for J; bases not matched to a gene: 8.